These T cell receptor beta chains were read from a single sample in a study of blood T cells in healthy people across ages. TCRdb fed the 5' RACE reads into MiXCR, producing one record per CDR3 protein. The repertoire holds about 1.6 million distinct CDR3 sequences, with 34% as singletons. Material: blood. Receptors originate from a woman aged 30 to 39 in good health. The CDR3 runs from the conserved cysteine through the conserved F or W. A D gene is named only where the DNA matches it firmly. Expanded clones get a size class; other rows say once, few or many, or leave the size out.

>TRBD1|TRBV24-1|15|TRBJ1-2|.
TGTGCCACCAGTGAATGGGACAGGGGAGACTATGGCTACACCTTC
CATSEWDRGDYGYTF
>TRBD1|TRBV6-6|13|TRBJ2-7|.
TGTGCCAGCGCACCCGGACAGGGCCACGAGCAGTACTTC
CASAPGQGHEQYF
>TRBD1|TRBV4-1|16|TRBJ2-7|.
TGCGCCAGCAGCCAGGAACAGGGGGCGGTTGTCTACGAGCAGTACTTC
CASSQEQGAVVYEQYF
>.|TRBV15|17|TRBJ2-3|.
TGTGCCACCAGCAGAGATTGGGAGTCGGCTAACACAGATACGCAGTATTTT
CATSRDWESANTDTQYF
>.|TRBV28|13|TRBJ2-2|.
TGTGCCAGCAGTTTACCCCCTCCCGGGGAGCTGTTTTTT
CASSLPPPGELFF
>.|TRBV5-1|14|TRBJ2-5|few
TGCGCCAGCAGCCCGGCGACTAGGATGGAGACCCAGTACTTC
CASSPATRMETQYF
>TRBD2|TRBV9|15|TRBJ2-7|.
TGTGCCAGCAGCGTAGAAGCGGGGGGTTTCTACGAGCAGTACTTC
CASSVEAGGFYEQYF
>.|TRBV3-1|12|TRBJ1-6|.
TGTGCCAGCAATATCAAAAATTCACCCCTCCACTTT
CASNIKNSPLHF
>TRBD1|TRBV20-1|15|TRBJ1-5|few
TGCAGTGCTAGCGGACAGGGGTATAGCAATCAGCCCCAGCATTTT
CSASGQGYSNQPQHF
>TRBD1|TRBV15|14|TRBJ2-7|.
TGTGCCACCAGTAGTCCGGGACAGCCTTCCGAGCAGTACTTC
CATSSPGQPSEQYF
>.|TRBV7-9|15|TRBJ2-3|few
TGTGCCAGCAGCGCGGTGCGGGGCGTCACGGATACGCAGTATTTT
CASSAVRGVTDTQYF
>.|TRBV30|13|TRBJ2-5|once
TGTGCCTGGTGGGCAGGCGGGAAAGAGACCCAGTACTTC
CAWWAGGKETQYF
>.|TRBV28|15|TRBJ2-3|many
TGTGCCAGCAGTTTAGTAAGCGCGACCAGGGATACGCAGTATTTT
CASSLVSATRDTQYF
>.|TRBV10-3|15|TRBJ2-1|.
TGTGCCATCAGCCCGACTAGTGGGGGACGAAATGAGCAGTTCTTC
CAISPTSGGRNEQFF
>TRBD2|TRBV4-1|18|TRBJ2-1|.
TGCGCCAGCAGCCGGGAAGGTGGGGGGGGGATATCCTACAATGAGCAGTTCTTC
CASSREGGGGISYNEQFF
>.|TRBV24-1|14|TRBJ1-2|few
TGTGCCACCAGTGATTCAGGGATCAACTATGGCTACACCTTC
CATSDSGINYGYTF
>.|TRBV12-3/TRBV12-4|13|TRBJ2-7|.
TGTGCCAGCAGCCGAGCGGCCGGGGCCGAGCAGTACTTC
CASSRAAGAEQYF
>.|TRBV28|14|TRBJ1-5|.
TGTGCCAGCAGTTTGGAGGCCTCCAATCAGCCCCAGCATTTT
CASSLEASNQPQHF
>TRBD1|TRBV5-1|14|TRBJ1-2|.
TGCGCCAGCGCCCAGGGACAGGGCCTCCTGGGCTACACCTTC
CASAQGQGLLGYTF
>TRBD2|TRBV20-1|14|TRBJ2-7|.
TGCAGTGCTAGAGGCGGACTAGCGAGCTACGAGCAGTACTTC
CSARGGLASYEQYF
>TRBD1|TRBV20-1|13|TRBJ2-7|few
TGCAGTGCTAGAAGGACAGGCAGGGGCGAGCAGTACTTC
CSARRTGRGEQYF
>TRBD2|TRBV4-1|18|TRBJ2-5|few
TGCGCCAGCAGCCAAGATCGGGCTCTAAAAGCGGGAGCTGAGACCCAGTACTTC
CASSQDRALKAGAETQYF
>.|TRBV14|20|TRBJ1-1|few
TGTGCCAGCAGCCAAGAACGCCCCTTTAGGACAGACCACATGAACACTGAAGCTTTCTTT
CASSQERPFRTDHMNTEAFF
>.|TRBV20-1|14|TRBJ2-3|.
TGCAGTGCCCAACGGGGCGCCCGGGCAGATACGCAGTATTTT
CSAQRGARADTQYF
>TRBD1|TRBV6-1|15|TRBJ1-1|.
TGTGCCAGCAGGGAAAACAGGGGAATGGGCACTGAAGCTTTCTTT
CASRENRGMGTEAFF
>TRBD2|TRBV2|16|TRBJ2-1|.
TGTGCCAGCAGCCCAGTGGGACTAGCGATCTCAGGGGAGCAGTTCTTC
CASSPVGLAISGEQFF
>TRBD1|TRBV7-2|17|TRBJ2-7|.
TGTGCCAGCAGCCAAGGACAGGGTGGCCGATCTACCTACGAGCAGTACTTC
CASSQGQGGRSTYEQYF
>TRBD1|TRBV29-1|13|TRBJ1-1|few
TGCAGCGTATCGGGACAGCTGAACACTGAAGCTTTCTTT
CSVSGQLNTEAFF
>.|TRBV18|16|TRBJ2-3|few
TGTGCCAGCTCCCCCCTCAGCGGATCAGGCACAGATACGCAGTATTTT
CASSPLSGSGTDTQYF
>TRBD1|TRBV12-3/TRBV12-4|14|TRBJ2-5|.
TGTGCCAGCAGTGTGACAGGGATCCAAGAGACCCAGTACTTC
CASSVTGIQETQYF
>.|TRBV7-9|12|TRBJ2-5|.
TGTGCCAGCAGCTTAACTGAGGCGGCCCAGTACTTC
CASSLTEAAQYF
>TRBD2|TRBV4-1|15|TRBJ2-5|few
TGCGCCAGCAGCCAAGGGGAGGGACTAGCAGAGACCCAGTACTTC
CASSQGEGLAETQYF
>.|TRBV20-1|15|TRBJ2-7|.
TGCAGTGCTAGGGCGACTAGCAGGGGAACCTACGAGCAGTACTTC
CSARATSRGTYEQYF
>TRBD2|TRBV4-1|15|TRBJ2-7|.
TGCGCCAGCAGCCAAACGGGAGGGCCCTTGGGCGAGCAGTACTTC
CASSQTGGPLGEQYF
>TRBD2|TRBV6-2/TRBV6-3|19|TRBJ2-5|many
TGTGCCAGCAGCCTCCGGGTGGGACTAGCGGGAATCAGAGGAGAGACCCAGTACTTC
CASSLRVGLAGIRGETQYF
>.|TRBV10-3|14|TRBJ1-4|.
TGTGCCATCAGGCCCGGAATAGCTAATGAAAAACTGTTTTTT
CAIRPGIANEKLFF
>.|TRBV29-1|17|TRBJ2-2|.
TGCAGCGCCCTCTCTGGGGGGGCGGGAGACAACACCGGGGAGCTGTTTTTT
CSALSGGAGDNTGELFF
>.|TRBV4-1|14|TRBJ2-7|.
TGCGCCAGCAGCCGCGAGCCAGGGCTCTACGAGCAGTACTTC
CASSREPGLYEQYF
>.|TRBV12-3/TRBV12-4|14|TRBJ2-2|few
TGTGCCAGCAGTCCCATGGCCCAGGGAGGGGAGCTGTTTTTT
CASSPMAQGGELFF
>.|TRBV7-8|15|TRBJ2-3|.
TGTGCCAGCAGCTTTCGGGACCTATCCACAGATACGCAGTATTTT
CASSFRDLSTDTQYF
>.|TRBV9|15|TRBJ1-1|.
TGTGCCAGCAGCGTAGCTGAGGGGAAAAACACTGAAGCTTTCTTT
CASSVAEGKNTEAFF
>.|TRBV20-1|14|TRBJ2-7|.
TGCAGTGCTAGTAACTCGGACAGTTCCTACGAGCAGTACTTC
CSASNSDSSYEQYF
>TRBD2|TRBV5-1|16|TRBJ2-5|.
TGCGCCAGCAGCCCCCCAAGTAGCGGGAGGTCCCGGGAGCAGTACTTC
CASSPPSSGRSREQYF
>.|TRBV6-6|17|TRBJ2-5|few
TGTGCCAGCAGTTACTCCGCCAGCGGCCCAGATAAAGAGACCCAGTACTTC
CASSYSASGPDKETQYF
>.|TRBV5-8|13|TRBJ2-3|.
TGTGCCAGCAGCTTGGTGAACACAGATACGCAGTATTTT
CASSLVNTDTQYF
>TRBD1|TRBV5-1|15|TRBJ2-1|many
TGCGCCAGCGTACGGGTTGGGACAGAAGGGGATGAGCAGTTCTTC
CASVRVGTEGDEQFF
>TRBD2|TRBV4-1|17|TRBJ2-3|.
TGCGCCAGCAGCCAAGCCGGACTAGCGGGAGAACTTATCGCGCAGTATTTT
CASSQAGLAGELIAQYF
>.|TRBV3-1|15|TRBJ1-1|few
TGTGCCAGCAGCTCGGGGGACACAATGAACACTGAAGCTTTCTTT
CASSSGDTMNTEAFF
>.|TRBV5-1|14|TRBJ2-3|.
TGCGCCAGCAGCTTCCGGGAGTCGACAGATACGCAGTATTTT
CASSFRESTDTQYF
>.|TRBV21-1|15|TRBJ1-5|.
TGTGCCAGCAGCGCGGGGGCAGGGGTTGTCCAGCCCCAGCATTTT
CASSAGAGVVQPQHF
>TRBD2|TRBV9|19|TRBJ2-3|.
TGTGCCAGCAGCGTAGGTCGGCTAGCGGGGGGAGCTAGCACAGATACGCAGTATTTT
CASSVGRLAGGASTDTQYF
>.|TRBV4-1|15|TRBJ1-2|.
TGCGCCAGCAGCCAACGGGATCCTGGGTTTTATGGCTACACCTTC
CASSQRDPGFYGYTF